This entry lists 3 T cell receptor beta chains sequenced from one sample in a study of blood T cell repertoires in COVID-19. Here immunoSEQ multiplex PCR was the method, and the copy in TCRdb shows in-frame clones only, minus some. The table shows around 140,000 clones, with about four fifths occurring only once. The material sequenced was peripheral blood. The receptors originated from a man aged 55 to 70 with acute or convalescent COVID-19.

The CDR3 DNA reads TGTGCCAGCAGCCACACCGGGACAGGGGGCTATGCCTACGAGCAGTACTTC. This gives the protein CASSHTGTGGYAYEQYF. The chain combines TRBV3-1 (or the pseudogene TRBV3-2) with TRBJ2-7, with TRBD1 identical over 12 bases. CDR1 and CDR2 (germline): LGHDT, YNNKEL (reference sequence). CDR3 size: 17 residues. V shed 3 bases, J shed 2 bases, and the junction held 8 bases outside the gene matches.

The rearrangement joins TRBV5-1 to TRBJ2-3; 8 bases fit TRBD2. V trimming: 0 bases; J trimming: 5 bases; junction bases outside the gene matches: 11. The CDR3 contains 17 residues. Germline values: CDR1 SGHRS, CDR2 YFSETQ. The CDR3 loop is CASSLATRGGFGDTQYF. CDR3 nucleotides: TGCGCCAGCAGCTTGGCAACCCGGGGGGGCTTTGGAGATACGCAGTATTTT.

The rearrangement links TRBV15 to TRBJ2-3, with 11 bases matching TRBD2. J lost 4 bases, V lost 1 base, and 7 bases had no gene match. Germline V CDR1 and CDR2: LNHNV, YYDKDF (reference sequence). CDR3 length equals 17 residues. The CDR3 region is CATSRAALAGVSDTQYF. CDR3 in DNA: TGTGCCACCAGCAGAGCCGCACTAGCGGGAGTGTCAGATACGCAGTATTTT.